This TCR beta chain was captured by sequencing in a study of T-cell reconstitution after alpha-beta-depleted transplantation in children. Using unique molecular identifiers, the investigators prepared the TCRbeta library. TCRdb re-called the PCR reads through MiXCR, storing one row per CDR3 protein. This table has about 230,000 distinct CDR3 sequences, 8% to 9.5% appearing once. This clonotype was seen many times. CDR3 size: 14 residues. Germline V gene lookup returns CDR1 SQVTM and CDR2 ANQGSEA. V was shortened by 6 bases and J by 4 bases, with 18 bases between the two germline ends. This clonotype was sampled from a human donor who donated a stem cell graft to a child with acute lymphoblastic leukemia. The sequences come from PBMCs from the stem cell graft donor, collected from the stem cell graft. The chain joins TRBV29-1 to TRBJ1-2; possibly TRBD1 for D (6 bases). CDR3 region: CSVEHRDASYGYTF. CDR3 nucleotide sequence: TGCAGCGTCGAGCACAGGGACGCTAGCTATGGCTACACCTTC.